This is a list of T cell receptor beta chains from one sample in a study of regulatory T cells in long-lasting Graves disease. TCRdb independently ran MiXCR on the multiplex PCR reads; one entry per CDR3 protein. The sample has some 320,000 distinct CDR3 sequences, about 20% seen once; the top ten hold more than 30%. The specimen was peripheral blood mononuclear cells (PBMCs), collected at new diagnosis, from a patient treated with antithyroid drugs. The source is a female donor with Graves disease. Each CDR3 is given with its conserved first and last residue. The D gene is left open where the match is weak. For some rows the clone size is stated as once, few or many, or as a class when expanded; others skip it.

TGTGCCAGTAGTGCCACCCGGGACAGAAAAAACATTCAGTACTTC,CASSATRDRKNIQYF,15,TRBD1,TRBV19,TRBJ2-4,few
TGTGCCAGCAGTCTTACTGTCAGAGGCTCCTATAATTCACCCCTCCACTTT,CASSLTVRGSYNSPLHF,17,NA,TRBV6-1,TRBJ1-6,many
TGTGCCAGCAGCTTAGGAGGGGGGACCTCTGGGGCCAACGTCCTGACTTTC,CASSLGGGTSGANVLTF,17,NA,TRBV7-8,TRBJ2-6,few
TGTGCCACCAGTGATGCGGGGCTTATCTCCTACAATGAGCAGTTCTTC,CATSDAGLISYNEQFF,16,NA,TRBV24-1,TRBJ2-1,NA
TGTGCCAGCAGTCTCCGGGACAGCCGTGAAAAACTGTTTTTT,CASSLRDSREKLFF,14,TRBD1,TRBV28,TRBJ1-4,many
TGTGCCAGCAGGCAGGGACAGGGAGGGAGCACTGAAGCTTTCTTT,CASRQGQGGSTEAFF,15,TRBD1,TRBV2,TRBJ1-1,many
TGTGCCACCAGTGATCCACTCCTAGCGGGCGGCTACAGTGAGCAGTTCTTC,CATSDPLLAGGYSEQFF,17,TRBD2,TRBV24-1,TRBJ2-1,NA
TGTGCCAGCAGGGACCCCGGGACAGTCTACGAGCAGTACTTC,CASRDPGTVYEQYF,14,TRBD1,TRBV28,TRBJ2-7,many
TGCGCCAGCACCCCGGGTCCTGGATGGGGGACTGAAGCTTTCTTT,CASTPGPGWGTEAFF,15,NA,TRBV4-1,TRBJ1-1,few
TGTGCCAGCAGCTTCCTCACTAGCGGGAGGAGGTCAGATACGCAGTATTTT,CASSFLTSGRRSDTQYF,17,TRBD2,TRBV11-2,TRBJ2-3,NA
TGTGCCAGCAGCACTACCACGCCAGGACTAGCGGGACGATACGAGCAGTACTTC,CASSTTTPGLAGRYEQYF,18,TRBD2,TRBV11-3,TRBJ2-7,many
TGTGCCAGCAGTTACTCGATACGGGGGAGGAACACAGATACGCAGTATTTT,CASSYSIRGRNTDTQYF,17,NA,TRBV6-2/TRBV6-3,TRBJ2-3,many
TGTGCCAGCAGCAACAATCGGGAGAGCGTCACAGATACGCAGTATTTT,CASSNNRESVTDTQYF,16,NA,TRBV9,TRBJ2-3,many
TGTGCCAGCAGCCCATGGGGGACGGGAGTGTTTACGACCGGGGAGCTGTTTTTT,CASSPWGTGVFTTGELFF,18,NA,TRBV14,TRBJ2-2,NA
TGCAGTGGGGAGTTAGCGGGTAGCACAGGTGCGCAGTATTTT,CSGELAGSTGAQYF,14,TRBD2,TRBV20-1,TRBJ2-3,NA
TGCAGTGCTGGTGACAGGAAAAACACTGAAGCTTTCTTT,CSAGDRKNTEAFF,13,NA,TRBV20-1,TRBJ1-1,NA
TGTGCCAGCAGCGCAGACGGGACTCGTGGCTACACCTTC,CASSADGTRGYTF,13,NA,TRBV14,TRBJ1-2,many
TGTGCCAGCAGGGGGGCCGGGTGGCTCGGCAGGGGGAGTCTCGACAATGAGCAGTTCTTC,CASRGAGWLGRGSLDNEQFF,20,TRBD1,TRBV6-1,TRBJ2-1,many
TGTGCCACCAGTGGGGGACTAGCGGGAGTTACAGATACGCAGTATTTT,CATSGGLAGVTDTQYF,16,TRBD2,TRBV24-1,TRBJ2-3,many
TGCGCCAGCAGCTTGGGGCCGAAGAACACTGAAGCTTTCTTT,CASSLGPKNTEAFF,14,NA,TRBV5-1,TRBJ1-1,NA
TGTGCCAGTATGGGCCCCGGGGAGGGTAGCTTGACTGGGGCCAACGTCCTGACTTTC,CASMGPGEGSLTGANVLTF,19,TRBD2,TRBV19,TRBJ2-6,many
TGTGCCAGCAGCTTAGCCAGGACTAGCGGGATGAGAGGGGAGACCCAGTACTTC,CASSLARTSGMRGETQYF,18,TRBD2,TRBV11-2,TRBJ2-5,few
TGTGCCAGTAGTATATCGGGACAGGGAAACTACGAGCAGTACTTC,CASSISGQGNYEQYF,15,TRBD1,TRBV19,TRBJ2-7,NA
TGTGCCAGCAGTTTTACTGGGGCCAACGTCCTGACTTTC,CASSFTGANVLTF,13,NA,TRBV27,TRBJ2-6,many
TGCAGCGTTGCGAGGGGCAGGGAGACCCAGTACTTC,CSVARGRETQYF,12,NA,TRBV29-1,TRBJ2-5,many
TGTGCCAGCAGCTTAGCCGGGGACAGGGGCAATGAGCAGTTCTTC,CASSLAGDRGNEQFF,15,TRBD1,TRBV11-1,TRBJ2-1,many
TGTGCCAGCAGGGCCGGACTAGCCGATATCCTCTACGAGCAGTACTTC,CASRAGLADILYEQYF,16,TRBD2,TRBV27,TRBJ2-7,once
TGTGCCAGCAGTTTGGGGAGGAGCCACAACTATGGCTACACCTTC,CASSLGRSHNYGYTF,15,NA,TRBV27,TRBJ1-2,few
TGTGCCAGCAGTTTATCTCCCTGGCCGGCGCAGCTCTCCTACGAGCAGTACTTC,CASSLSPWPAQLSYEQYF,18,NA,TRBV27,TRBJ2-7,many
TGTGCCAGCTCGGGAGGTTACACTGAAGCTTTCTTT,CASSGGYTEAFF,12,NA,TRBV19,TRBJ1-1,many
TGTGCCAGCAGCCAAGATGGGGGAGGGGAGAATGAGCAGTTCTTC,CASSQDGGGENEQFF,15,TRBD2,TRBV3-1,TRBJ2-1,many
TGTGCCAGCAGCTTAGATCCGGGAGGAACTAGCACAGATACGCAGTATTTT,CASSLDPGGTSTDTQYF,17,TRBD2,TRBV7-9,TRBJ2-3,many
TGTGCCAGCAGCCAAGCGGGACAGGGCCATCAGCCCCAGCATTTT,CASSQAGQGHQPQHF,15,TRBD1,TRBV3-1,TRBJ1-5,many
TGTGCCAGCAGCTTAATGGGGGACGAGCAGTACTTC,CASSLMGDEQYF,12,NA,TRBV7-9,TRBJ2-7,many
TGTGCCTGGGGACCTGAAGCTTTCTTT,CAWGPEAFF,9,NA,TRBV30,TRBJ1-1,NA
TGTGCCAGCAGCTTAAACTCTAGGGGGACCGGGGAGCTGTTTTTT,CASSLNSRGTGELFF,15,NA,TRBV7-3,TRBJ2-2,NA
TGTGCCAGCAAAGGGATCCGAAATGAGCAGTTCTTC,CASKGIRNEQFF,12,NA,TRBV12-3/TRBV12-4,TRBJ2-1,many
TGCGCCAGCAGCCAGGGCACAGGGGTTGAAACTGAAGCTTTCTTT,CASSQGTGVETEAFF,15,TRBD1,TRBV4-1,TRBJ1-1,many
TGCAGTGCCAACTACGGGGTGGGACACCTCGAGCAGTTCTTC,CSANYGVGHLEQFF,14,NA,TRBV20-1,TRBJ2-1,many
TGTGCCAGCAGTTTACGGACGGAGGCAACTAATGAAAAACTGTTTTTT,CASSLRTEATNEKLFF,16,NA,TRBV28,TRBJ1-4,many
TGTGCCAGCAGATCGAGCCGGGGAGGCCCGAGCTCCTACAATGAGCAGTTCTTC,CASRSSRGGPSSYNEQFF,18,NA,TRBV7-2,TRBJ2-1,many
TGTGCCACCAGTGATTTGGAGGAGGCTAGCGGTAGCACAGATACGCAGTATTTT,CATSDLEEASGSTDTQYF,18,TRBD2,TRBV24-1,TRBJ2-3,many
TGTGCCAGTAGTATAGGGACAGGGGGCCGAAGCTCCTACGAGCAGTACTTC,CASSIGTGGRSSYEQYF,17,TRBD1,TRBV19,TRBJ2-7,many
TGTGCCAGCAGCTTAGTACGGGGGGTTAGAATAAACACTGAAGCTTTCTTT,CASSLVRGVRINTEAFF,17,NA,TRBV13,TRBJ1-1,NA
TGTGCCAGTAGTATATCCCCGGGGCTGGGGGCCTACAATGAGCAGTTCTTC,CASSISPGLGAYNEQFF,17,NA,TRBV19,TRBJ2-1,NA
TGTGCCAGCAGCCGTATCGGTAGTGCGGGAAACACCATATATTTT,CASSRIGSAGNTIYF,15,NA,TRBV27,TRBJ1-3,many
TGTGCCAGCACTTGGACAGGGGGTTCATCGGAGCAGTACTTC,CASTWTGGSSEQYF,14,TRBD1,TRBV2,TRBJ2-7,many
TGTGCCAGCAGCTGGGACAGGGGACCCCCGAACACTGAAGCTTTCTTT,CASSWDRGPPNTEAFF,16,TRBD1,TRBV28,TRBJ1-1,many
TGCGCCAGCATTCAGGGACTAGCGGGGGCTAGCTCCTACAATGAGCAGTTCTTC,CASIQGLAGASSYNEQFF,18,TRBD2,TRBV5-1,TRBJ2-1,many
TGTGCCAGCAGTGAACACAGGGGAGATACGCAGTATTTT,CASSEHRGDTQYF,13,TRBD1,TRBV2,TRBJ2-3,many
TGCGCCAGCAGCGAACAGGGGGAGGGCACTGAAGCTTTCTTT,CASSEQGEGTEAFF,14,TRBD1,TRBV5-1,TRBJ1-1,few
TGTGCCAGCAGTTACTCGAATATACAAGAGACCCAGTACTTC,CASSYSNIQETQYF,14,NA,TRBV6-5,TRBJ2-5,many
TGTGCCAGCGCCCCGGGGCATGGTTTTTACGAGCAGTACTTT,CASAPGHGFYEQYF,14,NA,TRBV12-3/TRBV12-4,TRBJ2-7,NA
TGCGCCAGCAGCCCTCGGACAGGCCAGTACCAAGAGACCCAGTACTTC,CASSPRTGQYQETQYF,16,TRBD1,TRBV5-1,TRBJ2-5,NA
TGTGCCAGCAGTCGCCCAGGGACAGCGAACACTGAAGCTTTCTTT,CASSRPGTANTEAFF,15,TRBD1,TRBV6-1,TRBJ1-1,many
TGTGCCAGCAGTTACTCGTTCCCCGACAGCTTGAACACTGAAGCTTTCTTT,CASSYSFPDSLNTEAFF,17,NA,TRBV6-2/TRBV6-3,TRBJ1-1,many
TGTGCCAGCTCACCCGTCCAAGGACAGGGTACTAAGGAGCAGTACTTC,CASSPVQGQGTKEQYF,16,TRBD1,TRBV18,TRBJ2-7,few
TGCAGCGCCGTCGGACAGGGGGTTTACAATGAGCAGTTCTTC,CSAVGQGVYNEQFF,14,TRBD1,TRBV29-1,TRBJ2-1,many
TGTGCCAGCAGTTCCTCCGGGCTCCCGGGGTCCAATGAGCAGTTCTTC,CASSSSGLPGSNEQFF,16,NA,TRBV27,TRBJ2-1,many
TGCGCCAGCAGTTCGGCGGGAGGGTCAGATACGCAGTATTTT,CASSSAGGSDTQYF,14,TRBD2,TRBV10-2,TRBJ2-3,many